Detailed here is one TCR beta chain. The record originates from a study of blood T cell repertoires in COVID-19. Study summary: COVID-19 samples, acute and convalescent, were from the United States, Italy and Spain. T cells, B-cell-depleted T cells, or PBMCs provided the cDNA or gDNA that served as material.

The CDR3 loop spans 16 amino acids. Authors' methods: Nucleated cell counts were estimated from reference gene primer amplification. Sequenced by immunoSEQ multiplex PCR; TCRdb stores in-frame clones only, minus some. The DNA gave D and trimming, while V, J and clone size come from that table. The table records around 86,000 clones, around 87% of them present only once. The sample was peripheral blood. The J gene is TRBJ2-2, the V gene TRBV21-1; TRBD2, the table's D call, lacks a check against the DNA. TRBV21-1 corresponds to a pseudogene. This clonotype was sampled from a human donor with acute or convalescent COVID-19. The donor label of this sample is uncertain. CDR3 coding DNA: TGTGCCAGCAGCAATTGGACTAGCGGGACCTTCCGGGAGCTGTTTTTT. Amino acids: CASSNWTSGTFRELFF.